The 5 T cell receptor beta chains below all came from one sample that was sequenced in a study of graft-versus-host responses after intestinal transplantation. TCRdb keeps only in-frame clones here, not all; method: immunoSEQ multiplex PCR. The sample has just under 8,000 clones, approximately 72% seen once. From the graft tissue, intraepithelial and lamina propria lymphocytes were released through processing. Sequencing used ileum tissue, obtained 226 days after intestinal transplant. The receptors here all came from a human patient who received an intestinal transplant, so some T cells may come from the graft donor.

V usage is TRBV9 and J usage is TRBJ2-3, with D perhaps TRBD2 (5 bases). CDR3 length equals 16 residues. The V gene's germline CDR1 is SGDLS and CDR2 YYNGEE. The germline V and J ends were trimmed by 3 bases and 4 bases, with 18 bases remaining between them. CDR3 protein: CASSARTAMGADTQYF. The CDR3 DNA reads TGTGCCAGCAGCGCCAGGACGGCCATGGGAGCAGATACGCAGTATTTT.

Only a few counts were recorded for this clone. V and J are TRBV7-8 and TRBJ2-7; 9 bases agree with TRBD2. The germline V gene encodes CDR1 SGHVS and CDR2 FQNEAQ. The length of the CDR3 is 16 residues. J lost 1 base, V lost 2 bases, and 6 bases had no gene match. CDR3 sequence reads: CASSLRLAAGSYEQYF. The CDR3 DNA follows: TGTGCCAGCAGCTTAAGACTAGCGGCGGGGTCCTACGAGCAGTACTTC.

The chain carries TRBV5-1 and TRBJ2-3, with D possibly TRBD1 on 6 matching bases. The CDR3 is 15 amino acids. Trimming left V 2 bases short and J 0 bases short, with 10 bases between. The germline CDR1 and CDR2 sequences are SGHRS and YFSETQ. The CDR3 DNA follows: TGCGCCAGCAGCTTCTGGACAGCTAGCACAGATACGCAGTATTTT. As protein: CASSFWTASTDTQYF.

The V gene is TRBV19, the J gene TRBJ2-2; tentative D call: TRBD1 (6 bases). The CDR3 runs 14 residues. Germline V gene lookup returns CDR1 LNHDA and CDR2 SQIVND (reference sequence). V was pared by 4 bases and J by 3 bases, with 9 bases between. CDR3 nucleotides: TGTGCCAGTAGTACAGGGGCCCACACCGGGGAGCTGTTTTTT. Protein: CASSTGAHTGELFF.

Details on this clone: The identical CDR3 is also encoded by other nucleotide sequences in the sample. V gene TRBV28 combines with J gene TRBJ1-2; perhaps TRBD1 as D (5 bases). Trimming removed 3 bases at V and 2 bases at J, with 7 bases between. CDR3 length: 13 residues. Germline-derived CDR1 and CDR2 are MDHEN and SYDVKM. The CDR3 nucleotides read TGTGCCAGCAGTTTGGGGGGAAACTATGGCTACACCTTC. This codes for CASSLGGNYGYTF.